These T cell receptor beta chains were read from a single sample in a study of blood T cell repertoires in COVID-19. TCRdb's table, derived via immunoSEQ multiplex PCR, lists solely in-frame clones and lacks some. Among approximately 11,000 clones listed, approximately 88% were seen once. Sequencing used peripheral blood. These receptors all stem from a human donor in a cohort sampled during active COVID-19. CDR3s include the opening cysteine and the closing phenylalanine or tryptophan. The D gene is left open where the match is weak. Clone sizes are given selectively: once, few, many, or a class where the clone is expanded.

J	D	V	size	CDR3	DNA
TRBJ1-2	NA	TRBV5-1	NA	CASSLNWADGRYTF	TGCGCCAGCAGCTTAAACTGGGCCGACGGCCGCTACACCTTC
TRBJ1-3	TRBD1	TRBV4-2	NA	CASSQEGQGRNTIYF	TGTGCCAGCAGCCAAGAGGGACAGGGGAGAAACACCATATATTTT
TRBJ2-5	NA	TRBV7-9	NA	CASSSRTGGIQETQYF	TGTGCCAGCAGCAGCAGAACTGGGGGGATACAAGAGACCCAGTACTTC
TRBJ2-5	TRBD1	TRBV14	NA	CASSRDRGETQYF	TGTGCCAGCAGCCGCGACAGGGGAGAGACCCAGTACTTC
TRBJ2-1	TRBD2	TRBV19	NA	CASSITASGRAIDEQFF	TGTGCCAGTAGTATAACGGCTAGCGGGAGGGCCATTGATGAGCAGTTCTTC
TRBJ2-7	TRBD1	TRBV7-2	NA	CASSLGTGSYEQYF	TGTGCCAGCAGCTTAGGGACAGGGAGCTACGAGCAGTACTTC
TRBJ2-3	NA	TRBV11-2	NA	CASSSPGRKDTQYF	TGTGCCAGCAGCTCCCCCGGCAGGAAAGATACGCAGTATTTT
TRBJ1-2	TRBD1	TRBV18	NA	CASSPSGQTSGYGYTF	TGTGCCAGCTCACCATCGGGACAGACCTCAGGCTATGGCTACACCTTC
TRBJ1-1	TRBD1	TRBV9	NA	CASSVRGQGTEAFF	TGTGCCAGCAGCGTCAGGGGACAGGGCACTGAAGCTTTCTTT
TRBJ2-3	NA	TRBV2	NA	CASRREATSTDTQYF	TGTGCCAGCAGGAGGGAGGCTACTAGCACAGATACGCAGTATTTT
TRBJ2-7	NA	TRBV5-1	NA	CASTVGGGGPSYEQYF	TGCGCCAGCACCGTCGGGGGCGGGGGCCCCTCCTACGAGCAGTACTTC
TRBJ2-1	NA	TRBV27	NA	CASSLSVNNNEQFF	TGTGCCAGCAGTTTATCGGTAAACAACAATGAGCAGTTCTTC
TRBJ1-2	NA	TRBV28	NA	CASRRDTVNYGYTF	TGTGCCAGCAGGAGGGACACCGTTAACTATGGCTACACCTTC
TRBJ2-2	TRBD2	TRBV20-1	NA	CSASQAGGNTGELFF	TGCAGTGCTAGTCAAGCGGGAGGGAACACCGGGGAGCTGTTTTTT
TRBJ1-3	NA	TRBV4-3	NA	CASSQERQTNTIYF	TGCGCCAGCAGCCAAGAAAGACAAACGAACACCATATATTTT
TRBJ2-3	TRBD2	TRBV4-1	NA	CASSPGLAVAGDTQYF	TGCGCCAGCAGCCCCGGACTAGCGGTGGCGGGAGATACGCAGTATTTT
TRBJ2-6	NA	TRBV28	NA	CASSVGGRSSGANVLTF	TGTGCCAGCAGCGTGGGGGGGCGCTCATCTGGGGCCAACGTCCTGACTTTC
TRBJ1-2	TRBD1	TRBV6-1	NA	CASSEQGENGYTF	TGTGCCAGCAGTGAACAGGGGGAGAACGGCTACACCTTC
TRBJ2-1	TRBD2	TRBV27	NA	CASSLSGLPEQFF	TGTGCCAGCAGTTTATCGGGACTACCTGAGCAGTTCTTC
TRBJ2-7	TRBD2	TRBV4-2	NA	CASSQDSGRAYEQYF	TGTGCCAGCAGCCAAGATAGCGGGAGGGCCTACGAGCAGTACTTC
TRBJ2-1	NA	TRBV6-1	once	CASSEALNLIRGSSYNEQFF	TGTGCCAGCAGTGAAGCCCTAAATTTAATACGGGGGAGCTCCTACAATGAGCAGTTCTTC
TRBJ1-4	NA	TRBV28	once	CASRSTGTNEKLFF	TGTGCCAGCAGATCGACGGGAACTAATGAAAAACTGTTTTTT
TRBJ2-1	NA	TRBV19	NA	CASSIMNSGTWGEQFF	TGTGCCAGTAGTATAATGAACAGCGGTACCTGGGGTGAGCAGTTCTTC
TRBJ2-3	NA	TRBV7-6	NA	CASSLDAGTDTQYF	TGTGCCAGCAGCTTAGACGCGGGCACAGATACGCAGTATTTT
TRBJ2-4	NA	TRBV6-2/TRBV6-3	NA	CASSRGVSGNIQYF	TGTGCCAGCAGTCGGGGAGTGAGCGGAAACATTCAGTACTTC
TRBJ2-3	TRBD2	TRBV9	once	CASSVVLAGDTDTQYF	TGTGCCAGCAGCGTAGTGTTAGCGGGAGATACAGATACGCAGTATTTT
TRBJ1-5	TRBD1	TRBV6-2/TRBV6-3	once	CASSPRDSTSGNQPQHF	TGTGCCAGCAGTCCCCGGGACAGCACCTCAGGCAATCAGCCCCAGCATTTT
TRBJ1-5	TRBD1	TRBV28	NA	CASSFGGQYYQPQHF	TGTGCCAGCAGTTTTGGGGGACAGTACTATCAGCCCCAGCATTTT
TRBJ2-1	TRBD2	TRBV9	NA	CASSSPAGLEGNEQFF	TGTGCCAGCAGCTCACCCGCGGGACTAGAAGGCAATGAGCAGTTCTTC
TRBJ1-3	NA	TRBV6-1	NA	CASSESAEGGGNTIYF	TGTGCCAGCAGTGAGTCTGCGGAAGGTGGGGGAAACACCATATATTTT
TRBJ2-7	TRBD2	TRBV5-6	NA	CASSKGLAAYEQYF	TGTGCCAGCAGCAAGGGACTAGCGGCCTACGAGCAGTACTTC
TRBJ2-5	NA	TRBV18	few	CASSPSGAQENQETQYF	TGTGCCAGCTCACCAAGTGGAGCACAGGAAAACCAAGAGACCCAGTACTTC
TRBJ2-1	TRBD1	TRBV7-7	NA	CASSPGTGGGEQFF	TGTGCCAGCAGCCCCGGGACAGGGGGCGGTGAGCAGTTCTTC
TRBJ2-2	NA	TRBV4-1	NA	CASSQEIRRRGTGELFF	TGCGCCAGCAGCCAAGAAATCCGTAGGCGGGGCACCGGGGAGCTGTTTTTT
TRBJ2-2	TRBD2	TRBV29-1	NA	CSVVWLAENTGELFF	TGCAGCGTTGTATGGCTAGCGGAGAACACCGGGGAGCTGTTTTTT
TRBJ2-2	TRBD2	TRBV28	NA	CASSLPTSGSGTGELFF	TGTGCCAGCAGTTTACCGACTAGCGGGAGCGGCACCGGGGAGCTGTTTTTT
TRBJ2-1	TRBD1	TRBV6-5	NA	CASRLDREVRYEQFF	TGTGCCAGCAGACTGGACAGGGAGGTCAGGTATGAGCAGTTCTTC
TRBJ1-3	TRBD1	TRBV5-1	once	CASSPQGISGNTIYF	TGCGCCAGCAGCCCACAGGGGATCTCTGGAAACACCATATATTTT
TRBJ2-2	NA	TRBV20-1	NA	CSASRGGPNTGELFF	TGCAGTGCTAGTCGGGGAGGCCCGAACACCGGGGAGCTGTTTTTT
TRBJ2-7	TRBD1	TRBV6-5	NA	CASRGQGLMSEQYF	TGTGCCAGCAGAGGACAGGGTTTGATGAGCGAGCAGTACTTC
TRBJ2-7	NA	TRBV6-2/TRBV6-3	NA	CASSLRGGSSYEQYF	TGTGCCAGCAGTCTTAGGGGGGGAAGCTCCTACGAGCAGTACTTC
TRBJ1-5	TRBD1	TRBV2	NA	CASRGTGGSNQPQHF	TGTGCCAGCAGGGGGACAGGGGGAAGCAATCAGCCCCAGCATTTT
TRBJ2-3	TRBD1	TRBV11-3	NA	CASSTQQGAGTDTQYF	TGTGCCAGCAGCACACAACAGGGGGCGGGCACAGATACGCAGTATTTT
TRBJ2-5	NA	TRBV20-1	NA	CSARGQIEQYF	TGCAGTGCCCGAGGGCAGATAGAGCAGTACTTC
TRBJ2-5	NA	TRBV7-2	NA	CASSIFPRGQKETQYF	TGTGCCAGCAGCATTTTTCCCCGAGGACAGAAAGAGACCCAGTACTTC
TRBJ2-2	NA	TRBV10-3	NA	CAISESGAAGELFF	TGTGCCATCAGTGAGTCGGGGGCCGCCGGGGAGCTGTTTTTT
TRBJ2-3	NA	TRBV21-1	NA	CASSRTSGIYASTDTQYF	TGTGCCAGCAGCCGGACTAGCGGAATATACGCTAGCACAGATACGCAGTATTTT
TRBJ2-7	NA	TRBV12-5	NA	CASGLVLVGQPSYEQYF	TGTGCTAGTGGTTTGGTATTAGTCGGACAGCCCTCCTACGAGCAGTACTTC